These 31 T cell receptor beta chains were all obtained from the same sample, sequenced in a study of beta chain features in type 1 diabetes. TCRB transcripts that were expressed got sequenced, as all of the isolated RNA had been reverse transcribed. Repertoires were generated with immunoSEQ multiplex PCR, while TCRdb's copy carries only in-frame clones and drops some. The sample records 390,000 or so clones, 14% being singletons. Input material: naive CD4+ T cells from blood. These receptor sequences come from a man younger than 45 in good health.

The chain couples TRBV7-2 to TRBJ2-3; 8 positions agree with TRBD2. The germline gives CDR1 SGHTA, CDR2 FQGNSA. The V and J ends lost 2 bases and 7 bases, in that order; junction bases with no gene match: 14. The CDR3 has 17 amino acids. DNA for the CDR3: TGTGCCAGCAGCTTATCCTCCGGGACGGGGGGGCGGTATACGCAGTATTTT. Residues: CASSLSSGTGGRYTQYF. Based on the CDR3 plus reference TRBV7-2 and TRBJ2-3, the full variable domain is GAGVSQSPSNKVTEKGKDVELRCDPISGHTALYWYRQSLGQGLEFLIYFQGNSAPDKSGLPSDRFSAERTGGSVSTLTIQRTQQEDSAVYLCASSLSSGTGGRYTQYFGPGTRLTVL.

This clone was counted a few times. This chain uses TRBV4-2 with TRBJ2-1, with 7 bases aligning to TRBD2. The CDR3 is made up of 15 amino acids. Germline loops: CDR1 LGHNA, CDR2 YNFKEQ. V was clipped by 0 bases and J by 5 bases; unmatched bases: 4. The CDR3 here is CASSQEGTNNNEQFF. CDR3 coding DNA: TGTGCCAGCAGCCAAGAAGGGACTAACAACAATGAGCAGTTCTTC.

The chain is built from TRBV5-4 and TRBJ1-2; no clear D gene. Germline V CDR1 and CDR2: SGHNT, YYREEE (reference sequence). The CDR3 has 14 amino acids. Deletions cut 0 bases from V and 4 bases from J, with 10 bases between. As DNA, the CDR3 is TGTGCCAGCAGCTTGGTTGGCAGACCCTATGGCTACACCTTC. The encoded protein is CASSLVGRPYGYTF.

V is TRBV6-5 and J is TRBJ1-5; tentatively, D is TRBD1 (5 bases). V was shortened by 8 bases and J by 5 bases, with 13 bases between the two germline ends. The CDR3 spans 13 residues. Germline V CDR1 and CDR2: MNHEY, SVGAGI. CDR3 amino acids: CASQRWGDQPQHF. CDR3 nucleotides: TGTGCCAGCCAAAGGTGGGGGGATCAGCCCCAGCATTTT.

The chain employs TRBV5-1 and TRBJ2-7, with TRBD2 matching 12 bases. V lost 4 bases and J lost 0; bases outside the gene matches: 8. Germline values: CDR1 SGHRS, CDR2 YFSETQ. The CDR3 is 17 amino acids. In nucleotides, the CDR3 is TGCGCCAGCAGCGCCGGACTAGCGGGGAGCCTCTCCTACGAGCAGTACTTC. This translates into CASSAGLAGSLSYEQYF.

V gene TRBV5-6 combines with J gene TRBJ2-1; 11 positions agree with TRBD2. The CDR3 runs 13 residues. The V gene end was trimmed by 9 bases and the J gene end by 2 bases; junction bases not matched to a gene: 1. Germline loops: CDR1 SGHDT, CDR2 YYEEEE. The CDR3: CATTSGTYNEQFF. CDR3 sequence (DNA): TGTGCCACGACTAGCGGGACCTACAATGAGCAGTTCTTC. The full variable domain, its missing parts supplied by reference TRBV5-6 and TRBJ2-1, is DAGVTQSPTHLIKTRGQQVTLRCSPKSGHDTVSWYQQALGQGPQFIFQYYEEEERQRGNFPDRFSGHQFPNYSSELNVNALLLGDSALYLCATTSGTYNEQFFGPGTRLTVL.

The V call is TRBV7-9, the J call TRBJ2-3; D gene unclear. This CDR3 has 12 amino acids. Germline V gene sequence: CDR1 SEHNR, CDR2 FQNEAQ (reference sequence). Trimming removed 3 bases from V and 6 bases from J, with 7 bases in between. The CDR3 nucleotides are TGTGCCAGCAGCTTGTTGGAGGATACGCAGTATTTT. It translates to CASSLLEDTQYF. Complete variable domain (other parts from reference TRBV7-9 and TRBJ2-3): DTGVSQNPRHKITKRGQNVTFRCDPISEHNRLYWYRQTLGQGPEFLTYFQNEAQLEKSRLLSDRFSAERPKGSFSTLEIQRTEQGDSAMYLCASSLLEDTQYFGPGTRLTVL.

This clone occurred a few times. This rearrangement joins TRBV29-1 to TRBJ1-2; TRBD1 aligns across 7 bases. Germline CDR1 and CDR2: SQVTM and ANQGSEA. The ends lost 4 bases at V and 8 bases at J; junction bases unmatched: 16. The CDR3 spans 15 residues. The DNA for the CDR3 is TGCAGCGTTGCAACGCCCGGGACAGCCGACCGGGGCTACACCTTC. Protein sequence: CSVATPGTADRGYTF.

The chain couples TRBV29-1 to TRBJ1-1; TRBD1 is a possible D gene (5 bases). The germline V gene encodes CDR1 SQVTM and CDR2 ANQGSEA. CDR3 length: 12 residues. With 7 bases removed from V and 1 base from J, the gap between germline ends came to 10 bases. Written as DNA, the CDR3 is TGCAGCGCCCAAAGGGGGAACACTGAAGCTTTCTTT. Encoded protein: CSAQRGNTEAFF.

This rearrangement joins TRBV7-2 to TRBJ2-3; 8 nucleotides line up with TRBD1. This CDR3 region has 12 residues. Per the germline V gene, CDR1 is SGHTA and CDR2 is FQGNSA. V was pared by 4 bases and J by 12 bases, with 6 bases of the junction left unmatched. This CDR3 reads CASSSDRGTQYF. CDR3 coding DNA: TGTGCCAGCAGCTCAGACAGGGGAACACAGTATTTT.

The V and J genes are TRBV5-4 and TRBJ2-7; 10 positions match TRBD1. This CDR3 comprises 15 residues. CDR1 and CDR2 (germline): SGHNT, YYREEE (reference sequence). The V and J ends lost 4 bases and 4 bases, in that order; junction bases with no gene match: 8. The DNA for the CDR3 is TGTGCCAGCAGCGTCAGGGACAGGGGACCATACGAGCAGTACGTC. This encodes CASSVRDRGPYEQYV.

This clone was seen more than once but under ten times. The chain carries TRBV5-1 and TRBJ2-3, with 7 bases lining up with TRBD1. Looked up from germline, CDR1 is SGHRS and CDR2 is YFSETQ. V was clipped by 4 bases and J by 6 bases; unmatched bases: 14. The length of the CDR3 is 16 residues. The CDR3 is CASSLRQGSKWDTQYF. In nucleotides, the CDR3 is TGCGCCAGCAGCCTCCGACAGGGTTCCAAATGGGATACGCAGTATTTT.

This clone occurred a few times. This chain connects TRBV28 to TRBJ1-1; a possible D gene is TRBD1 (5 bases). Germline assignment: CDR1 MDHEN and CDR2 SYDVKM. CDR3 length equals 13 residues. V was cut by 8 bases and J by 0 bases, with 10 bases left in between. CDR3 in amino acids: CASLSGVNTEAFF. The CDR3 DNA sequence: TGTGCCAGCCTCTCGGGGGTGAACACTGAAGCTTTCTTT. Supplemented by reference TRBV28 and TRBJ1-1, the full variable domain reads DVKVTQSSRYLVKRTGEKVFLECVQDMDHENMFWYRQDPGLGLRLIYFSYDVKMKEKGDIPEGYSVSREKKERFSLILESASTNQTSMYLCASLSGVNTEAFFGQGTRLTVV.

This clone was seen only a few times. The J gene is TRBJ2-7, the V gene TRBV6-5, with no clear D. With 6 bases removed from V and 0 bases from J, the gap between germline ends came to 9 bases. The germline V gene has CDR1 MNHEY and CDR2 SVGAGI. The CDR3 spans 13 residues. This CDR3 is CASSPASSYEQYV. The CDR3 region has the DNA TGTGCCAGCAGCCCGGCGAGCTCCTACGAGCAGTACGTC.

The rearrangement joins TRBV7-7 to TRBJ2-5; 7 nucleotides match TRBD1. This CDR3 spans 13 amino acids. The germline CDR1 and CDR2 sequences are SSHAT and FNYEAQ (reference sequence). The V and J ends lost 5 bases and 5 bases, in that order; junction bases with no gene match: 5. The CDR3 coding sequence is TGTGCCAGCAGCAGGGGGCGAGAGGAGACCCAGTACTTC. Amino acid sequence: CASSRGREETQYF.

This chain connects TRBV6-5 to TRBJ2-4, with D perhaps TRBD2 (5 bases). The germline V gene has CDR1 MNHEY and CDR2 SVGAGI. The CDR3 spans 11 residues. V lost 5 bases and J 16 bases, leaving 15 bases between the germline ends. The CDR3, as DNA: TGTGCCAGCAGTGGCCGGGATCGGGTCTACTTC. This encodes CASSGRDRVYF.

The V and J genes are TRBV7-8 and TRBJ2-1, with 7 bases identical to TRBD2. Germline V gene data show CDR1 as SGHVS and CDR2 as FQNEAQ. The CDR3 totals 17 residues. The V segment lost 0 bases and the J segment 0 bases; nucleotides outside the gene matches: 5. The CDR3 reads CASSLALAVSSYNEQFF. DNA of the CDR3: TGTGCCAGCAGCTTAGCCCTAGCGGTTAGCTCCTACAATGAGCAGTTCTTC. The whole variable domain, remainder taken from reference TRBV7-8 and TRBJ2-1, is GAGVSQSPRYKVAKRGQDVALRCDPISGHVSLFWYQQALGQGPEFLTYFQNEAQLDKSGLPSDRFFAERPEGSVSTLKIQRTQQEDSAVYLCASSLALAVSSYNEQFFGPGTRLTVL.

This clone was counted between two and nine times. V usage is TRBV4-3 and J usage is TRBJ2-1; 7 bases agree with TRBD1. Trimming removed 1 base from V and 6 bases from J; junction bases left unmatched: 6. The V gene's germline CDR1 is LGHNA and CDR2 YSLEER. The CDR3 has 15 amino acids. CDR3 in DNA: TGCGCCAGCAGCCAAGCCGGGACAGTTCTCAATGAGCAGTTCTTC. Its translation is CASSQAGTVLNEQFF.

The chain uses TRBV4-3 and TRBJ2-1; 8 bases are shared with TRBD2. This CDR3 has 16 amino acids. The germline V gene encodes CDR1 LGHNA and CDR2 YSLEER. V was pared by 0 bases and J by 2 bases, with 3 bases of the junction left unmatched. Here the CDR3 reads CASSQDTGGPYNEQFF. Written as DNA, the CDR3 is TGCGCCAGCAGCCAAGATACGGGGGGGCCCTACAATGAGCAGTTCTTC.

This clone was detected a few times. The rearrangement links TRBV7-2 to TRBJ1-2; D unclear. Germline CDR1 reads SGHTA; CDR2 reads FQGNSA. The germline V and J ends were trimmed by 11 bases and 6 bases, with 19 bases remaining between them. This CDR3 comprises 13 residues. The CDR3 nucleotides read TGTGCCGGACGCAAGACGGAGGGTAATGGCTACACCTTC. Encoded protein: CAGRKTEGNGYTF.

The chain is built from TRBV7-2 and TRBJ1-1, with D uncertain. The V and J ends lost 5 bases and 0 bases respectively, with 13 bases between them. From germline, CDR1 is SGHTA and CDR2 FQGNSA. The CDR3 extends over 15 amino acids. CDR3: CASSPWTVMNTEAFF. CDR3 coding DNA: TGTGCCAGCAGCCCGTGGACGGTGATGAACACTGAAGCTTTCTTT. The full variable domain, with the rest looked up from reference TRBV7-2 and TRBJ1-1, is GAGVSQSPSNKVTEKGKDVELRCDPISGHTALYWYRQSLGQGLEFLIYFQGNSAPDKSGLPSDRFSAERTGGSVSTLTIQRTQQEDSAVYLCASSPWTVMNTEAFFGQGTRLTVV.

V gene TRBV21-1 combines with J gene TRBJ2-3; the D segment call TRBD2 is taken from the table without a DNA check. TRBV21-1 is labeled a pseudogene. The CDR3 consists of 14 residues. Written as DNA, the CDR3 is TGTGCCAGCCGACTAGCGGGAGAAGCAGATACGCAGTATTTT. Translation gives CASRLAGEADTQYF.

The CDR3 nucleotides are TGCGCCAGCAGCCAAGAATTCGGACAGGGGGCTTCCGAGCAGTACTTC. Its protein is CASSQEFGQGASEQYF. This chain connects TRBV4-3 to TRBJ2-7; 11 bases are a match to TRBD1. Germline V gene data show CDR1 as LGHNA and CDR2 as YSLEER. V trimming: 0 bases; J trimming: 6 bases; junction bases outside the gene matches: 7. This CDR3 is built from 16 residues.

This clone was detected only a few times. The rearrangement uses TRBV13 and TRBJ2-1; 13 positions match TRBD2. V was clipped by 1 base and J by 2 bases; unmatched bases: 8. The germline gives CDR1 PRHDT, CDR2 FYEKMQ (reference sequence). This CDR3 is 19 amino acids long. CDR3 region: CASSLASRLAGGPYNEQFF. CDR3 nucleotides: TGTGCCAGCAGCTTAGCTTCAAGACTAGCGGGAGGCCCCTACAATGAGCAGTTCTTC.

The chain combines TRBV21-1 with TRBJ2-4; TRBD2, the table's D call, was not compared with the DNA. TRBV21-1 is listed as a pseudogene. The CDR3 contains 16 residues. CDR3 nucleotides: TGTGCCAGCAGCAAAGTTTGGAGGGGGAGGGAAAACATTCAGTACTTC. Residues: CASSKVWRGRENIQYF.

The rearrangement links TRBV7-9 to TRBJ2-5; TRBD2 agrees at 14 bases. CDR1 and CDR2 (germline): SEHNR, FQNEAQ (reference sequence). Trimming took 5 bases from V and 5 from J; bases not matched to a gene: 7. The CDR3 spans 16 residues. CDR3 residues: CASSKTSGRARETQYF. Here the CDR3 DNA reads TGTGCCAGCAGCAAGACTAGCGGGAGGGCCCGGGAGACCCAGTACTTC.

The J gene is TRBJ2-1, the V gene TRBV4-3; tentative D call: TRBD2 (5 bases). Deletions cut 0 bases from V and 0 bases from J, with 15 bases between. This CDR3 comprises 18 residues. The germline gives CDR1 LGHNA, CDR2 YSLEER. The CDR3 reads CASSQDVRGSSSYNEQFF. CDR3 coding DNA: TGCGCCAGCAGCCAAGACGTTCGCGGGTCGAGCTCCTACAATGAGCAGTTCTTC.

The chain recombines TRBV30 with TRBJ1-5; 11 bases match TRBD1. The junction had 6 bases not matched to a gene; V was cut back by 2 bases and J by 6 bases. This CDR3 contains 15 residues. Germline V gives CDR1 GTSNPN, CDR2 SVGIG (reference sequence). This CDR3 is CAWSLGQGDGQPQHF. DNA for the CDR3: TGTGCCTGGAGTTTGGGACAGGGGGATGGTCAGCCCCAGCATTTT.

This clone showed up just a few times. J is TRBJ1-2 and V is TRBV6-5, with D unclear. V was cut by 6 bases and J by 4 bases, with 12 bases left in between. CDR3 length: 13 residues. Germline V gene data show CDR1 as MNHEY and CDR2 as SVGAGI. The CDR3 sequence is CASRFRRSYGYTF. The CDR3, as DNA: TGTGCCAGCAGATTCAGGCGGTCCTATGGCTACACCTTC.

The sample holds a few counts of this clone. CDR3 in amino acids: CASSPADGPGETQYF. CDR3 coding DNA: TGCGCCAGCAGCCCCGCGGACGGCCCCGGGGAGACCCAGTACTTC. This chain connects TRBV4-3 to TRBJ2-5; D unclear. V dropped 4 bases and J dropped 5 bases, with 17 bases sitting between them. CDR1 is LGHNA, CDR2 YSLEER, per germline. CDR3 length: 15 residues.

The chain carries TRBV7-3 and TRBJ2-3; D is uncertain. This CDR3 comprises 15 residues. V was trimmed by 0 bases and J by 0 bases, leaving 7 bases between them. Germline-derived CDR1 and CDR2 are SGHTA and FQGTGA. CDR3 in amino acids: CASSLTLSSTDTQYF. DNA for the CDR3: TGTGCCAGCAGCTTAACTTTGTCGAGCACAGATACGCAGTATTTT. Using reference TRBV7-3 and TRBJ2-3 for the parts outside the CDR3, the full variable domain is GAGVSQTPSNKVTEKGKYVELRCDPISGHTALYWYRQSLGQGPEFLIYFQGTGAADDSGLPNDRFFAVRPEGSVSTLKIQRTERGDSAVYLCASSLTLSSTDTQYFGPGTRLTVL.